The sequence of this TCR beta chain was determined in a study of CD8 T cells in Susac syndrome. Regarding the study as a whole: The CD4+ T cell repertoires, which came from Susac syndrome patients, showed no sign of clonal expansion.

TCR beta sequencing was performed on blood CD8+ and CD4+ T cells. Fulfillment of recently defined diagnostic criteria for definite or probable disease was shown by the patients with Susac syndrome. When the RNA was reverse transcribed, random hexamers were used with an input of 0.5 to 1 ug. Amplification of TCR beta CDR3 across 54 Vbeta and 13 Jbeta was performed with immunoSEQ multiplex PCR. TCRdb fed the immunoSEQ multiplex PCR reads into MiXCR, producing one record per CDR3 protein. The sample carries 210,000 or so distinct CDR3 sequences, about 95% recorded once. As regards this clonotype: What it binds is not known.

Per the germline V gene, CDR1 is SEHNR and CDR2 is FQNEAQ (reference sequence). V lost 1 base to trimming and J lost 4 bases, with 8 bases between them. The CDR3 runs 14 residues. This TCR came from a human donor with Susac syndrome. The chain couples TRBV7-9 to TRBJ1-3; D is uncertain. The sequencing sample was made of CD4+ T cells from PBMCs. CDR3 DNA sequence: TGTGCCAGCAGCTTAGGGATTTCCGGAAACACCATATATTTT. Protein: CASSLGISGNTIYF.